The entry that follows covers one T cell receptor beta chain sequence. Its antigen is unidentified. TCRdb used MiXCR to reprocess the PCR reads, holding one entry per CDR3 protein. This table has around 460,000 distinct CDR3 sequences, roughly 25% appearing once. The source of the sample is a study of molecular identifiers for immune sequencing clone quantification. Overall study results and limits: Sizes of highly expanded clones could be underestimated through identical TCRs sharing a barcode.

The V gene's germline CDR1 is SGHDT and CDR2 YYEEEE. The CDR3 runs 17 residues. V was cut by 0 bases and J by 3 bases, with 18 bases left in between. Sample: naive CD8+ T cells from blood, with Jurkat cell RNA spiked in. Subset indicated: FACS-sorted CD8+CD4-CCR7+CD45RA+ naive T cells. This chain connects TRBV5-6 to TRBJ2-5, with D unresolved. This clonotype originated in a human donor in good health. Some libraries in this study had Jurkat cell RNA spiked in. CDR3 coding DNA: TGTGCCAGCAGCTTGGTTTTGCCGGGTGTTATGAAAGAGACCCAGTACTTC. Translating gives CASSLVLPGVMKETQYF. Variable domain in full (rest from reference TRBV5-6 and TRBJ2-5): DAGVTQSPTHLIKTRGQQVTLRCSPKSGHDTVSWYQQALGQGPQFIFQYYEEEERQRGNFPDRFSGHQFPNYSSELNVNALLLGDSALYLCASSLVLPGVMKETQYFGPGTRLLVL.